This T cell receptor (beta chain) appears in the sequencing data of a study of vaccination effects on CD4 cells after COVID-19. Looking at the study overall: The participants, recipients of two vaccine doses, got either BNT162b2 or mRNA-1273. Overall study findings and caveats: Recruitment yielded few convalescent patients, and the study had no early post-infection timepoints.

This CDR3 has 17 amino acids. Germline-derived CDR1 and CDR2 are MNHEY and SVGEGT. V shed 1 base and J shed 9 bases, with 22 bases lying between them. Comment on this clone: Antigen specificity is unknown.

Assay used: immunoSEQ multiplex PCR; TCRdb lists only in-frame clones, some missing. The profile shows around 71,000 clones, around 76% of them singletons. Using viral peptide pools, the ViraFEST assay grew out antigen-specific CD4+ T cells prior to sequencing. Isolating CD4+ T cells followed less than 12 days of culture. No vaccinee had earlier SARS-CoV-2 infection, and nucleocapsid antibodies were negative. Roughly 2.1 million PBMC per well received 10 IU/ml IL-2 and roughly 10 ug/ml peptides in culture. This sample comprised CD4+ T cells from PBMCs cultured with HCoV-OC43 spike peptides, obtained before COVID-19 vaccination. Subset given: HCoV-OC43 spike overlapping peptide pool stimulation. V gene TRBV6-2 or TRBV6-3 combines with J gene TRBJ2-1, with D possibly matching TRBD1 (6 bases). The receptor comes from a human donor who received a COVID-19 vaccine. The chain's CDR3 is CASSYFLTRQETGEQFF. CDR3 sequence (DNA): TGTGCCAGCAGTTACTTCCTAACGAGACAGGAAACGGGTGAGCAGTTCTTC.